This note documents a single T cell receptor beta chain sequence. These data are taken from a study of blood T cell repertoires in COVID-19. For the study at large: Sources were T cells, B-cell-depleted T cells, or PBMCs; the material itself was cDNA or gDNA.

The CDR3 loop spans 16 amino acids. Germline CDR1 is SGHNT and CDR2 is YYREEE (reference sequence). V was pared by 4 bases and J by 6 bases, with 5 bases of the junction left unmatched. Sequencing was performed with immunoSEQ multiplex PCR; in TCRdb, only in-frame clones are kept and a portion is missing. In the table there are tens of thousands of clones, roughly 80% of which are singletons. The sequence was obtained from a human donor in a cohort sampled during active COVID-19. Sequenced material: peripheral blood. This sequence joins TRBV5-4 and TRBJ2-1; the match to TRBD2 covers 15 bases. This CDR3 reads CASSRTSGGAINEQFF. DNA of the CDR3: TGTGCCAGCAGCCGGACTAGCGGGGGGGCTATCAATGAGCAGTTCTTC.